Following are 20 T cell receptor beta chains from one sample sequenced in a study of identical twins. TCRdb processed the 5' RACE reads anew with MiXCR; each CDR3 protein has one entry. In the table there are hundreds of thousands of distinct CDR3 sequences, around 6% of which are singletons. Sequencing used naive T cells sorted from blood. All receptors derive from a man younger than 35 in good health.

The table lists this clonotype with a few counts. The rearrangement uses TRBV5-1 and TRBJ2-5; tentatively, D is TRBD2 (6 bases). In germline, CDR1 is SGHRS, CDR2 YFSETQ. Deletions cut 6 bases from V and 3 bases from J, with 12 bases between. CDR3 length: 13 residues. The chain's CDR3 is CASTAGLEETQYF. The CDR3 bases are TGCGCCAGCACGGCGGGATTGGAAGAGACCCAGTACTTC.

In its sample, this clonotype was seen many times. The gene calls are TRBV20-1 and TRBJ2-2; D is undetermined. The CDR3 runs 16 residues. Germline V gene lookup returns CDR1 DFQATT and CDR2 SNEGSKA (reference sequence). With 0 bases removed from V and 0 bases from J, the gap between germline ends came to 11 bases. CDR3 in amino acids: CSARDRVLTNTGELFF. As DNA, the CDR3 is TGCAGTGCTAGAGATCGGGTACTGACGAACACCGGGGAGCTGTTTTTT.

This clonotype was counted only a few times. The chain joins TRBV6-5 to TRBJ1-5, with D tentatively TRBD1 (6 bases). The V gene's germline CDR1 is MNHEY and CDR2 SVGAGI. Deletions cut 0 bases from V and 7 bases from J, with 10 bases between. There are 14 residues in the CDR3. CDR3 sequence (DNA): TGTGCCAGCAGTTACTCGGGGGGGCACCAGCCCCAGCATTTT. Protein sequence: CASSYSGGHQPQHF.

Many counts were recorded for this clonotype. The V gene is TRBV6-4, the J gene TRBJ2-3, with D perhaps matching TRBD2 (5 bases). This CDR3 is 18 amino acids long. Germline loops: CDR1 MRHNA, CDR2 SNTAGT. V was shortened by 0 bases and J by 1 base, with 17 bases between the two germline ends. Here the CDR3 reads CASSDSGEGVYRTDTQYF. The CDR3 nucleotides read TGTGCCAGCAGTGACTCGGGAGAGGGAGTGTATCGCACAGATACGCAGTATTTT.

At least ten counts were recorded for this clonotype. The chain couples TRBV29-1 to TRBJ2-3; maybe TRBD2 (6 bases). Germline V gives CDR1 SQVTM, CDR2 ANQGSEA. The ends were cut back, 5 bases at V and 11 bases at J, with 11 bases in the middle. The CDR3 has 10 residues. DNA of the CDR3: TGCAGCGTTTCCCGGGGAGGGCAGTATTTT. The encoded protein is CSVSRGGQYF.

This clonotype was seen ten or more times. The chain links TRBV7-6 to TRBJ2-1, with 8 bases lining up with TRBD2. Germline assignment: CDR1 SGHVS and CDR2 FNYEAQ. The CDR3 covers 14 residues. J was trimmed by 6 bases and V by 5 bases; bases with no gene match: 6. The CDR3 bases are TGTGCCAGCAGCATCGGACTAGCTCGCAATGAGCAGTTCTTC. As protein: CASSIGLARNEQFF.

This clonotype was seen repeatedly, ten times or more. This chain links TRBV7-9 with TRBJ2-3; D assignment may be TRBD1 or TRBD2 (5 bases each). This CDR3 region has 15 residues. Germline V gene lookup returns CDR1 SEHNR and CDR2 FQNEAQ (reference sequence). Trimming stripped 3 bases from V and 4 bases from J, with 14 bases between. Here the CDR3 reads CASSLVAGSADTQYF. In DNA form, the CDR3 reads TGTGCCAGCAGCTTGGTGGCAGGGAGTGCAGATACGCAGTATTTT.

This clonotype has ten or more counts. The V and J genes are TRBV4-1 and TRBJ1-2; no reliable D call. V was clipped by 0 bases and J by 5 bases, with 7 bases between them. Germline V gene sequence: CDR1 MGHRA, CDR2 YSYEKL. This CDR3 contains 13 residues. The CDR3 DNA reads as TGCGCCAGCAGCCAAGACAACCGTTATGGCTACACCTTC. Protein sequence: CASSQDNRYGYTF.

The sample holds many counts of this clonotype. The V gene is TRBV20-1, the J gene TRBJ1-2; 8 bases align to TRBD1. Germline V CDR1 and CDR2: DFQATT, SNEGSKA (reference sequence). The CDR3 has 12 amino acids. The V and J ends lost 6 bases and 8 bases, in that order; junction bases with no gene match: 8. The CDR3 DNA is TGCAGTGCCCGAGGGACAGGCGGGGGCTACACCTTC. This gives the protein CSARGTGGGYTF.

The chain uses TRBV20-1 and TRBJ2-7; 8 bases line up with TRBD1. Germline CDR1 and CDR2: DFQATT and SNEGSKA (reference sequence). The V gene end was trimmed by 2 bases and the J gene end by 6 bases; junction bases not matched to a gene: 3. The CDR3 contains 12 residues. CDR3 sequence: CSARQGAGEQYF. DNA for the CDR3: TGCAGTGCTAGACAGGGGGCTGGCGAGCAGTACTTC.

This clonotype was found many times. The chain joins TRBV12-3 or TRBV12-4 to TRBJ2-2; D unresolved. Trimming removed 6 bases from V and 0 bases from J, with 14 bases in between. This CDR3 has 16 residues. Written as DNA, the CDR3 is TGTGCCAGCAGGCTGGTACGGATGACGAACACCGGGGAGCTGTTTTTT. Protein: CASRLVRMTNTGELFF.

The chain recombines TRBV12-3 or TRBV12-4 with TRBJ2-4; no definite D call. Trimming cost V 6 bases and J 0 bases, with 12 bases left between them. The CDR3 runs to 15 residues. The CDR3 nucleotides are TGTGCCAGCAGCCCCCACGGGTTAGCCAAAAACATTCAGTACTTC. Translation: CASSPHGLAKNIQYF.

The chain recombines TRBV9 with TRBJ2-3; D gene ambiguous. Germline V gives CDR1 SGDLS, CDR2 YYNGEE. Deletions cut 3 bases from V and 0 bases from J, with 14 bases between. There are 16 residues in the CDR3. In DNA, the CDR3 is TGTGCCAGCAGCGCCATCACTTTGGGGAGCACAGATACGCAGTATTTT. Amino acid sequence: CASSAITLGSTDTQYF.

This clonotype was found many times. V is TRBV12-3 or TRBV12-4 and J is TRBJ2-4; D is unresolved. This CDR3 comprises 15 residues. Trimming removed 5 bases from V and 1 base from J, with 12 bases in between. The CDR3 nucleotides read TGTGCCAGCAGTCTCATCGGAGATGCCAAAAACATTCAGTACTTC. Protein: CASSLIGDAKNIQYF.

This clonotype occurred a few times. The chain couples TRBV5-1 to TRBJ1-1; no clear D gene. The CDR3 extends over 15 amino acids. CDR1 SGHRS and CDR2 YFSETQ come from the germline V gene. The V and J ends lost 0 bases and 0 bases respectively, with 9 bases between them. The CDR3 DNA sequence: TGCGCCAGCAGCTTGGAGTCCCAGGTGAACACTGAAGCTTTCTTT. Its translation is CASSLESQVNTEAFF. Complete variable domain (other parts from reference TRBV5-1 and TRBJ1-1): KAGVTQTPRYLIKTRGQQVTLSCSPISGHRSVSWYQQTPGQGLQFLFEYFSETQRNKGNFPGRFSGRQFSNSRSEMNVSTLELGDSALYLCASSLESQVNTEAFFGQGTRLTVV.

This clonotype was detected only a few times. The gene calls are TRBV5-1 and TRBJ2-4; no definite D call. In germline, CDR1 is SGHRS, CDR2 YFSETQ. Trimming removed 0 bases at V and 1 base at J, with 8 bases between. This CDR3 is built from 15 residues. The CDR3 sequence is CASSLVPGAKNIQYF. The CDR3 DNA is TGCGCCAGCAGCTTGGTGCCTGGGGCCAAAAACATTCAGTACTTC.

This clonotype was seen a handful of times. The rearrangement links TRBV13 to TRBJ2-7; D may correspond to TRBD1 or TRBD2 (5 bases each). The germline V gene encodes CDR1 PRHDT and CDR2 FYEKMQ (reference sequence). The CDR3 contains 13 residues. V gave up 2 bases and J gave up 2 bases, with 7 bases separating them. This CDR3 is CASSLMGAYEQYF. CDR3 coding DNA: TGTGCCAGCAGCTTAATGGGGGCCTACGAGCAGTACTTC.

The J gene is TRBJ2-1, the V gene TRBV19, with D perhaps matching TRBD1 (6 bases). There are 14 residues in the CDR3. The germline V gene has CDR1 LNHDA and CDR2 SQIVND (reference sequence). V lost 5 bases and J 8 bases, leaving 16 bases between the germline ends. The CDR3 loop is CASSFRSGGHEQFF. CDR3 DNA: TGTGCCAGTAGTTTCCGTAGTGGGGGCCATGAGCAGTTCTTC.

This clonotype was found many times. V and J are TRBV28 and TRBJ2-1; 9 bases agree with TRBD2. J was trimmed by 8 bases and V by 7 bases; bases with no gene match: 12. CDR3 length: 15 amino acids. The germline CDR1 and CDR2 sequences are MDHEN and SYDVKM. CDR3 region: CASTLGSGSSDEQFF. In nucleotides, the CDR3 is TGTGCCAGCACCCTAGGTAGCGGGAGTAGCGATGAGCAGTTCTTC.

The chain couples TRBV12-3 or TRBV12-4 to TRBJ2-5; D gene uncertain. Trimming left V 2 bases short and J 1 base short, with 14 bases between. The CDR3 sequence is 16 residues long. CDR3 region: CASSLYRQPSQETQYF. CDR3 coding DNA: TGTGCCAGCAGTTTATACCGGCAACCTTCCCAAGAGACCCAGTACTTC.